This TCR beta chain was recorded in a study of early T cells in non-severe SARS-CoV-2 infection (dated by TCRdb to about 2021). General notes on the study: Bulk RNA from unsorted whole blood was used for TCR sequencing, so alpha and beta chains could not be paired. What the work shows at the level of the full study, not this receptor alone: Matching against VDJdb was skewed toward anti-spike CD8 responses, likely underestimated virus-specific expansions, and missed private and CD4 specificities.

Comments on this clonotype: It lacks a known antigen. No much larger clone exists at a distance of one base, and base qualities are not known.

This was a case-control study nested in a cohort of healthcare workers in London, UK, who had nasopharyngeal swab PCR tests and blood samples taken every week. Healthcare workers were recruited between 23 and 31 March 2020, during the week of the UK lockdown, and were followed weekly for up to 16 weeks. From the cysteine through the phenylalanine, the CDR3 covers 14 amino acids. CDR3 DNA is the only sequence kept; it has 42 bases, read in frame from the first base. V and J lose 4 bases and 4 bases, and a span of 14 bases separates them. CDR1 SGHNT and CDR2 YYREEE were looked up in the germline V gene (reference sequence). The library was produced with 5' RACE. TCRdb shows the sequencer as NextSeq 500. The TCR library protocol attached unique molecular identifiers to individual cDNA molecules to correct for sequencing error and PCR bias. Both TCR alpha and beta chains were sequenced, and tight co-correlation was observed between alpha and beta sequence abundances in each sample. As for the authors' bioinformatics: V gene, J gene and CDR3 annotation of TCR sequences was performed with Decombinator V4. TCRs were defined as expanded if a significant change between any two time points was detected under a Poisson model with p below 0.0001. Abundances of TCRs were expressed as counts per million after normalisation to the total number of TCRs sequenced in each sample. TRAV1-2 paired with TRAJ12, TRAJ20 or TRAJ33 defined MAIT TCRs, while TRAV10 paired with TRAJ18 defined iNKT TCRs. VDJdb, accessed 1 November 2021, was searched for CMV, EBV and SARS-CoV-2 annotated TCRs, with TCRs annotated for multiple antigens excluded. Starting from the raw public reads, TCRdb applied fastp trimming at Q25, assembled clones with MiXCR and retained in-frame beta chains. Rows are unified per CDR3 protein, each entry keeping the most common DNA and genes. In this record, the V and J calls reflect TCRdb's handling and not the investigators' own analysis. This sample gives under 70,000 distinct CDR3 sequences in total; 13% of them show up just once. The ten most abundant clones make up 9.3% of the sample.

Sequenced material: whole blood, taken at baseline. In this chain, TRBV5-4 is recombined with TRBJ1-2; matching of 6 bases hints at TRBD1 as the D gene. The receptor's source is an adult who was a healthcare worker with PCR-confirmed SARS-CoV-2 infection or an uninfected control (not recorded which). The CDR3 loop reads CASSGSDRIYGYTF. Here is the DNA: TGTGCCAGCAGCGGATCCGACAGGATCTATGGCTACACCTTC.